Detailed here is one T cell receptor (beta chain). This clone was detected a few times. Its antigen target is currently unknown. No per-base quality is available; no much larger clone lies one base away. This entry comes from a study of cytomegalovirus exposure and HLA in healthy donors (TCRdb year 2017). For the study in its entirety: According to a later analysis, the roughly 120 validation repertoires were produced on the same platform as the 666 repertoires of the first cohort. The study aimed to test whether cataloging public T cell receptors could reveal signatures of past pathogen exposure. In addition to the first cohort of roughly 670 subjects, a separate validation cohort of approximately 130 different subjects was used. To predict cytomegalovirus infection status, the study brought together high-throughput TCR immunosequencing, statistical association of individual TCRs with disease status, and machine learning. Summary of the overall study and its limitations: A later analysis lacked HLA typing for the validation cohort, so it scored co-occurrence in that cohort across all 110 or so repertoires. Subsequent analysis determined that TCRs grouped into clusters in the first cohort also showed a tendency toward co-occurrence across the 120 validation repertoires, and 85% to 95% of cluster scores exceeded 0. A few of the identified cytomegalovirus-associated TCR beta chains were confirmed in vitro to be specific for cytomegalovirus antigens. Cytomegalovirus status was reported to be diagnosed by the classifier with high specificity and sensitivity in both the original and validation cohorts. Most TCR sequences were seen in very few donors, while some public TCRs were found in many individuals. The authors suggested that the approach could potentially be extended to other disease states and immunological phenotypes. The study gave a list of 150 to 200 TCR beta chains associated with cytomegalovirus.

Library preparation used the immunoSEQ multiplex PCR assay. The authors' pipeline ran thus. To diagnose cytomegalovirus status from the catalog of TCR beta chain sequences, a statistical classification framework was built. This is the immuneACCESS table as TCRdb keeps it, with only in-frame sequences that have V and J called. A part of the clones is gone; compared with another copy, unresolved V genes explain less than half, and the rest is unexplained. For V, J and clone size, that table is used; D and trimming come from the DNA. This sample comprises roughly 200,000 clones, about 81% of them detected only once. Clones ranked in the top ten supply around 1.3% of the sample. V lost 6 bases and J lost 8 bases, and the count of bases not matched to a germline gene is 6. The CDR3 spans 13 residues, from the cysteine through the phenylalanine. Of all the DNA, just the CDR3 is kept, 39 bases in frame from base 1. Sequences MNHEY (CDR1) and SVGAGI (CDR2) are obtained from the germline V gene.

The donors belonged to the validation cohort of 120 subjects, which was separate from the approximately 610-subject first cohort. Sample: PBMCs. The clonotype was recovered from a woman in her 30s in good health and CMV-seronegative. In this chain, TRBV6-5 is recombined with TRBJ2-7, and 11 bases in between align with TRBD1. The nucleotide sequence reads TGTGCCAGCAGCCGAGGACAGGGGGCAAAGCAGTACTTC. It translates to CASSRGQGAKQYF.